The rows below give T cell receptor beta chains drawn from one sample of a study of technical replicates of blood from several donors. Assay: immunoSEQ multiplex PCR; the TCRdb copy retains only in-frame clones and omits some. The data contain more than 90,000 clones, 96% of them seen just once; the ten biggest clones take up roughly 0.21%. The sample consisted of T cells isolated from PBMCs. These receptors all stem from a human donor in good health. Both conserved end residues are part of each CDR3. The D gene is left open where the match is weak. Clone size appears in some rows only: once, few, many, or a class for an expanded clone.

V: TRBV5-4
J: TRBJ1-1
size: -
D: -
CDR3: CASSLMQGPEAFF
DNA: TGTGCCAGCAGCTTGATGCAGGGCCCTGAAGCTTTCTTT

V: TRBV11-3
J: TRBJ1-1
size: -
D: -
CDR3: CASSLWPGKDTEAFF
DNA: TGTGCCAGCAGCTTATGGCCGGGAAAGGACACTGAAGCTTTCTTT

V: TRBV2
J: TRBJ2-2
size: -
D: TRBD2
CDR3: CASSGLAGGPNTGELFF
DNA: TGTGCCAGCAGTGGGCTAGCGGGGGGACCGAACACCGGGGAGCTGTTTTTT

V: TRBV27
J: TRBJ2-7
size: -
D: TRBD2
CDR3: CASSPSGRARYEQYF
DNA: TGTGCCAGCAGTCCTAGCGGGAGGGCCAGATACGAGCAGTACTTC

V: TRBV28
J: TRBJ2-7
size: -
D: -
CDR3: CASSTPIYVAAVYEQYF
DNA: TGTGCCAGCAGCACTCCCATTTACGTAGCGGCGGTCTACGAGCAGTACTTC

V: TRBV29-1
J: TRBJ2-2
size: -
D: -
CDR3: CSVEDHTGNTGELFF
DNA: TGCAGCGTTGAAGATCATACAGGGAACACCGGGGAGCTGTTTTTT

V: TRBV5-8
J: TRBJ1-1
size: -
D: TRBD1
CDR3: CASSLGEAGGRTEAFF
DNA: TGTGCCAGCAGCTTGGGAGAGGCAGGGGGCCGGACTGAAGCTTTCTTT

V: TRBV25-1
J: TRBJ2-1
size: -
D: TRBD2
CDR3: CASSEKKREGRNEQFF
DNA: TGTGCCAGCAGTGAAAAGAAGCGGGAGGGCCGTAATGAGCAGTTCTTC

V: TRBV29-1
J: TRBJ2-2
size: once
D: TRBD1
CDR3: CSAAGTENTGELFF
DNA: TGCAGCGCAGCCGGGACAGAGAACACCGGGGAGCTGTTTTTT

V: TRBV11-3
J: TRBJ2-7
size: -
D: TRBD1
CDR3: CASSPQTGSSYEQYF
DNA: TGTGCCAGCAGCCCCCAGACAGGGAGCTCCTACGAGCAGTACTTC

V: TRBV11-3
J: TRBJ2-3
size: once
D: TRBD2
CDR3: CASSSYPNDSGVTDTQYF
DNA: TGTGCCAGCAGCTCCTACCCCAACGATAGCGGGGTCACAGATACGCAGTATTTT

V: TRBV6-1
J: TRBJ2-7
size: -
D: -
CDR3: CASIPRLGSSYEQYF
DNA: TGTGCCAGCATCCCACGGCTAGGTAGCTCCTACGAGCAGTACTTC

V: TRBV30
J: TRBJ1-1
size: -
D: -
CDR3: CAWSRTVQGTEAFF
DNA: TGTGCCTGGAGCAGGACCGTCCAGGGCACTGAAGCTTTCTTT

V: TRBV19
J: TRBJ2-3
size: -
D: -
CDR3: CASSISQVTTDTQYF
DNA: TGTGCCAGTAGTATTTCACAGGTCACCACAGATACGCAGTATTTT

V: TRBV4-2
J: TRBJ2-7
size: -
D: -
CDR3: CASSQDLGGGPLYEQYF
DNA: TGTGCCAGCAGCCAAGATCTAGGGGGAGGGCCTTTGTACGAGCAGTACTTC

V: TRBV19
J: TRBJ1-1
size: few
D: -
CDR3: CATLSGVGTEAFF
DNA: TGTGCCACCTTATCGGGGGTGGGCACTGAAGCTTTCTTT